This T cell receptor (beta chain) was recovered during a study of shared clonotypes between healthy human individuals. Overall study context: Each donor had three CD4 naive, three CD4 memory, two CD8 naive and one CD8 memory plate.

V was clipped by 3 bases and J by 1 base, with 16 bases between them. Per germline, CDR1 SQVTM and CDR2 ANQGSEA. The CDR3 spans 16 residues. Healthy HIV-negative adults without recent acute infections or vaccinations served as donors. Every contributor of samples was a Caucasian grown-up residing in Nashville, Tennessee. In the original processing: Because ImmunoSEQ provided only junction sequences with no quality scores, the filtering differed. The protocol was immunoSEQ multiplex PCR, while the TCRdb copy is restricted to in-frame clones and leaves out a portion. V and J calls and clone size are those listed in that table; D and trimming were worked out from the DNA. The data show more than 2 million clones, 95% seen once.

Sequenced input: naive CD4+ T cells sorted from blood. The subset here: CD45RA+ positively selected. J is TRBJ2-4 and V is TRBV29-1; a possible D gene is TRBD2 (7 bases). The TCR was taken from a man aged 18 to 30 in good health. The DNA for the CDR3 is TGCAGCGTTGACATCCAGGGGAGGGGGGCCAAAAACATTCAGTACTTC. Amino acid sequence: CSVDIQGRGAKNIQYF.